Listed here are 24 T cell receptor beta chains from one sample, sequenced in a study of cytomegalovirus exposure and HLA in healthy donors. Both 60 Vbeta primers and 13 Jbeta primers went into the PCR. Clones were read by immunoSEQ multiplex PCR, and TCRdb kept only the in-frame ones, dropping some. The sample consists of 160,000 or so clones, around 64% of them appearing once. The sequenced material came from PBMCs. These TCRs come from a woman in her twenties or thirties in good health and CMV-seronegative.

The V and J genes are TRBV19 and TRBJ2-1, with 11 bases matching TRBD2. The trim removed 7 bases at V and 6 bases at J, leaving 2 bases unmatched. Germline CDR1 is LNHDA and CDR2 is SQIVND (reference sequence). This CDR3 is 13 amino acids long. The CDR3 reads CASKTSGGNEQFF. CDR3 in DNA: TGTGCCAGTAAAACTAGCGGGGGCAATGAGCAGTTCTTC.

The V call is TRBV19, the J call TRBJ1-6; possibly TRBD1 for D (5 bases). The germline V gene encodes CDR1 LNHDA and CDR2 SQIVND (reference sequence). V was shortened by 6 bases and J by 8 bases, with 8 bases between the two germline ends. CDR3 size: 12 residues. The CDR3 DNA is TGTGCCAGTAGGGGGCTTCATTCACCCCTCCACTTT. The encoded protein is CASRGLHSPLHF.

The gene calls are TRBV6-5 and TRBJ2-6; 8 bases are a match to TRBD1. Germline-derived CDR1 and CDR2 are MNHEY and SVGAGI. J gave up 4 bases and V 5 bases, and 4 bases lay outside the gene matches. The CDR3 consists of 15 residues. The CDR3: CASSRGQDGANVLTF. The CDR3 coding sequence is TGTGCCAGCAGTAGGGGACAGGACGGGGCCAACGTCCTGACTTTC.

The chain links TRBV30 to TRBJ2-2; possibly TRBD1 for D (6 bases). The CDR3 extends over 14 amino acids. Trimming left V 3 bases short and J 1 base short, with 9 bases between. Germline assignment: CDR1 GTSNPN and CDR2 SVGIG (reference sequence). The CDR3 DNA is TGTGCCTGGAGGGGGGCGATGAACACCGGGGAGCTGTTTTTT. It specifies CAWRGAMNTGELFF.

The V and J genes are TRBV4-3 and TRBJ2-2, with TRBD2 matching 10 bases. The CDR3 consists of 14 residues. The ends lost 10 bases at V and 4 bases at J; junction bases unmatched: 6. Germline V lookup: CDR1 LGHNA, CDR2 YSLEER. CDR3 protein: CATASGGGTGELFF. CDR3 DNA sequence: TGCGCCACCGCTAGCGGGGGTGGCACCGGGGAGCTGTTTTTT.

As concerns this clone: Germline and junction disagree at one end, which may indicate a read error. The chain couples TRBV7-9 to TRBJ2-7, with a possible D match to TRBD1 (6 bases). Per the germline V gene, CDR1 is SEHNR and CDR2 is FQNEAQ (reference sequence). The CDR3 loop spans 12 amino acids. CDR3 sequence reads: CASSFSDSHFIF. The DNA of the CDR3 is TGTGCCAGCAGCTTCTCGGACAGCCATTTTATTTTC. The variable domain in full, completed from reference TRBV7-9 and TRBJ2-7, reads DTGVSQNPRHKITKRGQNVTFRCDPISEHNRLYWYRQTLGQGPEFLTYFQNEAQLEKSRLLSDRFSAERPKGSFSTLEIQRTEQGDSAMYLCASSFSDSHFIFGPGTRLTVT.

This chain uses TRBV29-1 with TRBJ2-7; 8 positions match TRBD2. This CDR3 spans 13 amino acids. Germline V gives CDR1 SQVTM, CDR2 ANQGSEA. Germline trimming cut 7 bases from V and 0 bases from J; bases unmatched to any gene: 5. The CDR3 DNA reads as TGCAGCGCCAGCGGGGGACGCTCCTACGAGCAGTACTTC. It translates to CSASGGRSYEQYF.

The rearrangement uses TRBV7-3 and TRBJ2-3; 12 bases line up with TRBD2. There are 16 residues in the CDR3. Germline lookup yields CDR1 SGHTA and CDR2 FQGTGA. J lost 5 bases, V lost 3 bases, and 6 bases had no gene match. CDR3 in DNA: TGTGCCAGCAGCTTCCTAGCGGGAGGGCCAGTAGATACGCAGTATTTT. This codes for CASSFLAGGPVDTQYF.

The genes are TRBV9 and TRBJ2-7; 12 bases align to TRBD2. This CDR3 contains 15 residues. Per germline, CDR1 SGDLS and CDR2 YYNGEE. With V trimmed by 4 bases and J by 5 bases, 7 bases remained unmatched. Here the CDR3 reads CASSPTSGGPNEQYF. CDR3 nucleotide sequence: TGTGCCAGCAGCCCGACTAGCGGGGGCCCCAACGAGCAGTACTTC.

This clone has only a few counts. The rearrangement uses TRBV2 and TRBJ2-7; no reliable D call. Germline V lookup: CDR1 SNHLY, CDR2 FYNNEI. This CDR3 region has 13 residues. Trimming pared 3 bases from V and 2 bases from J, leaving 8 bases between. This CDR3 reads CASSDDLAYEQYF. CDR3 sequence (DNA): TGTGCCAGCAGTGATGACCTAGCCTACGAGCAGTACTTC.

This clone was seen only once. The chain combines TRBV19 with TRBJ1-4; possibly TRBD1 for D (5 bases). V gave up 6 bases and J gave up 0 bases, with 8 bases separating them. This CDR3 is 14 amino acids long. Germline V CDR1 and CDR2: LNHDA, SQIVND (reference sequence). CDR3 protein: CASRMGPTNEKLFF. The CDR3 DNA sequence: TGTGCCAGTAGAATGGGGCCAACTAATGAAAAACTGTTTTTT.

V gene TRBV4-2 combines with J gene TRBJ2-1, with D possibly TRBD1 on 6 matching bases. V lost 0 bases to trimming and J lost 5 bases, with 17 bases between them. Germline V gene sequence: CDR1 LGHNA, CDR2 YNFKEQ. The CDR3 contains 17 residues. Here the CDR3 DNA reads TGTGCCAGCAGCCAAGAAAGAGGGGGAAGCGGAGACAATGAGCAGTTCTTC. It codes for CASSQERGGSGDNEQFF.

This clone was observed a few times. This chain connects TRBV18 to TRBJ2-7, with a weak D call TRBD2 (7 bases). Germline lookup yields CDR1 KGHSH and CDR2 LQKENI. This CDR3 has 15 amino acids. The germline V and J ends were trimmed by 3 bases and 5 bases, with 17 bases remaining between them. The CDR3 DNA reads TGTGCCAGCTCACCCTCGATCGGGGGGCCCAACGAGCAGTACTTC. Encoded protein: CASSPSIGGPNEQYF.

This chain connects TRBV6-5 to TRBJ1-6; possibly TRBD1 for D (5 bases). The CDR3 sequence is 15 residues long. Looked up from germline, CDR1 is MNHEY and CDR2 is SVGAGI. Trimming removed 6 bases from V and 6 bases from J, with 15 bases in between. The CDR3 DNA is TGTGCCAGCAGCTCCGAGGGACTTTTTAATTCACCCCTCCACTTT. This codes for CASSSEGLFNSPLHF.

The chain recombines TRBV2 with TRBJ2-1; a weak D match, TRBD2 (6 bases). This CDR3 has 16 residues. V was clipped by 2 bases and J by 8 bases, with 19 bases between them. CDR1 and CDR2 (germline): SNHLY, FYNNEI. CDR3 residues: CASSERRAGSEDEQFF. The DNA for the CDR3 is TGTGCCAGCAGTGAAAGGAGGGCAGGGTCTGAGGATGAGCAGTTCTTC.

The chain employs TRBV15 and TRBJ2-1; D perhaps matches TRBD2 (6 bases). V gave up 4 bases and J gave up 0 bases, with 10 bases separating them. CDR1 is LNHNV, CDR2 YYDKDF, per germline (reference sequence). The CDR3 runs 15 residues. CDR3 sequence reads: CATSMRDYSYNEQFF. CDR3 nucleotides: TGTGCCACCAGCATGCGGGATTACTCCTACAATGAGCAGTTCTTC.

The CDR3, as DNA: TGTGCCAGCAGGGCCTTCACATCGTACAATGAGCAGTTCTTC. The encoded protein is CASRAFTSYNEQFF. The gene calls are TRBV2 and TRBJ2-1, with no clear D. V dropped 6 bases and J dropped 4 bases, with 13 bases sitting between them. Germline loops: CDR1 SNHLY, CDR2 FYNNEI. This CDR3 spans 14 amino acids.

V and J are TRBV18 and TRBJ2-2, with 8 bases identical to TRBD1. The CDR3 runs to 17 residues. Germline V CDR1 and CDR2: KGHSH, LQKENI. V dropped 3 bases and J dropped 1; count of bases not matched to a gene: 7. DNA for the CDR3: TGTGCCAGCTCACCCCAGGGGGCAGGACTGAACACCGGGGAGCTGTTTTTT. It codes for CASSPQGAGLNTGELFF.

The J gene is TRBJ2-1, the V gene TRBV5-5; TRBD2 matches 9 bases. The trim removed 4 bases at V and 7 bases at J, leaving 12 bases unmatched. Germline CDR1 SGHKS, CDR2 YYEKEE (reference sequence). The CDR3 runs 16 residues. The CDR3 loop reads CASSRDSGRLGNEQFF. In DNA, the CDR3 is TGTGCCAGCAGCCGAGACAGCGGGAGGCTTGGTAATGAGCAGTTCTTC.

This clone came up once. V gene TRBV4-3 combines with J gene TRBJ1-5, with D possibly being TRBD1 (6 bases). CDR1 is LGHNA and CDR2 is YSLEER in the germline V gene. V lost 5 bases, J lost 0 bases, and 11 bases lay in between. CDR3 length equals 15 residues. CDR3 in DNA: TGCGCCAGCAGCAGACAGGTTTATAGCAATCAGCCCCAGCATTTT. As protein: CASSRQVYSNQPQHF.

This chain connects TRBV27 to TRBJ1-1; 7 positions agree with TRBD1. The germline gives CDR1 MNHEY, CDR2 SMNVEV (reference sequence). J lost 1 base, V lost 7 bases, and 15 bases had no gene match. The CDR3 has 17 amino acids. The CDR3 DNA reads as TGTGCCAGCAAGGGGGCCGTTACGGGCATCTGGAACACTGAAGCTTTCTTT. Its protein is CASKGAVTGIWNTEAFF.

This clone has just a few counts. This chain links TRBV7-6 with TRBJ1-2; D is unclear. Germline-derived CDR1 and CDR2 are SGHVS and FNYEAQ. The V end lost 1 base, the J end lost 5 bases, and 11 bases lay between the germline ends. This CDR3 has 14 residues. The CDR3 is CASSLGGDQYGYTF. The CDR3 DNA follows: TGTGCCAGCAGCTTAGGGGGAGATCAATATGGCTACACCTTC.

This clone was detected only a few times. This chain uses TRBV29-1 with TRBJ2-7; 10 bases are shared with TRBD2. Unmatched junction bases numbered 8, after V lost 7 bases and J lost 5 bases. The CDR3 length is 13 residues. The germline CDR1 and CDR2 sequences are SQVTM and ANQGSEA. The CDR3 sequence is CSAKAGGPHEQYF. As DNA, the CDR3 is TGCAGCGCCAAAGCGGGAGGGCCGCACGAGCAGTACTTC.

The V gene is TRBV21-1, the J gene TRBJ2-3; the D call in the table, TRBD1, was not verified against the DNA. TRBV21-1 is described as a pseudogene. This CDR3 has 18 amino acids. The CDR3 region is CASSKSPPGQGRGDTQYF. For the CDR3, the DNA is TGTGCCAGCAGCAAATCCCCGCCCGGACAGGGGAGAGGGGATACGCAGTATTTT.